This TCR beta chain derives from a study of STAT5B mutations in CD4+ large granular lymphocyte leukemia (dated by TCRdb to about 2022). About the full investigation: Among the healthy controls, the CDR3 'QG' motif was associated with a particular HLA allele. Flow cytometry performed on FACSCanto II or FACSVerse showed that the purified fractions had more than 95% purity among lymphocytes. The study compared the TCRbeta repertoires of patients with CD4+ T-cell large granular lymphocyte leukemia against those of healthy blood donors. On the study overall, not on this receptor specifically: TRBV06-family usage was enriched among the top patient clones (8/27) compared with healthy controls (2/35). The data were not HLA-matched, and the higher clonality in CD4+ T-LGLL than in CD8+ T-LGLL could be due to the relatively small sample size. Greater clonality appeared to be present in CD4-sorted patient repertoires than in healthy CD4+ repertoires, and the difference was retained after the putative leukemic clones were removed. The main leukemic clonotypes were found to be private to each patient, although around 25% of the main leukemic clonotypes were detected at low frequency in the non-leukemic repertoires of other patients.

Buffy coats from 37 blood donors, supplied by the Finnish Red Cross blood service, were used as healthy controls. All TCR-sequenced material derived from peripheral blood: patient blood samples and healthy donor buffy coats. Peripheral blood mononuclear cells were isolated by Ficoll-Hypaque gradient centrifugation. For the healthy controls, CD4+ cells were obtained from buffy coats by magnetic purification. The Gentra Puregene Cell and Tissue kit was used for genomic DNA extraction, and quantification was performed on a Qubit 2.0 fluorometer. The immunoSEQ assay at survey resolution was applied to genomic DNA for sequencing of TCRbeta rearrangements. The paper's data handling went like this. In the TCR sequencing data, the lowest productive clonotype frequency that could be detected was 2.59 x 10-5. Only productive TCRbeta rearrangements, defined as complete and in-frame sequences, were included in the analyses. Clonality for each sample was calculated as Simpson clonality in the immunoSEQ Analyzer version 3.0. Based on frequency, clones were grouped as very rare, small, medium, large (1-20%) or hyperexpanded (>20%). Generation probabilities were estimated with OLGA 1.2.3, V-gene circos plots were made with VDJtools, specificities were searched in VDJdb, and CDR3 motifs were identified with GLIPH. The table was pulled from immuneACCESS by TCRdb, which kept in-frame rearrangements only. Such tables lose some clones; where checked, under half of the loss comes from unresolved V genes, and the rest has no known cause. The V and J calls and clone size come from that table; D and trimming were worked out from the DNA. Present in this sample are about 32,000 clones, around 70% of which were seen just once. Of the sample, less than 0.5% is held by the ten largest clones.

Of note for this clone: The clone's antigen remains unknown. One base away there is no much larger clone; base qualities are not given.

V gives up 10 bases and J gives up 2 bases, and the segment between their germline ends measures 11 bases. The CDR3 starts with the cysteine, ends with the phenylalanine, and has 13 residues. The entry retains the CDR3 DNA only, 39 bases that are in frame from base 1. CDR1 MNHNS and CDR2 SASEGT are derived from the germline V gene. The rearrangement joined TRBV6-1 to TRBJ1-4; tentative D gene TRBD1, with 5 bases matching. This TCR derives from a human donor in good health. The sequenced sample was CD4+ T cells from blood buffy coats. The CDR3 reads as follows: CATQWGTNEKLFF. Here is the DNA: TGTGCCACCCAGTGGGGGACTAATGAAAAACTGTTTTTT.